One sample yielded the 14 T cell receptor beta chains listed below, sequenced in a study of T cells in Graves' hyperthyroidism and ophthalmopathy. From RNA transcripts, TCR beta CDR3 regions were amplified. First-round RT-PCR with HTBI primers amplified the TCR CDR3 region. TCRdb re-called the multiplex PCR reads through MiXCR, storing one row per CDR3 protein. The sample has about 290,000 distinct CDR3 sequences, roughly 15% seen once. The sample taken for sequencing was blood. These receptors originate from a woman aged 30 to 39 with Graves' hyperthyroidism that later progressed to Graves' ophthalmopathy.

The chain uses TRBV19 and TRBJ2-1; no clear D gene. The V and J ends lost 2 bases and 4 bases respectively, with 9 bases between them. The CDR3 has 14 amino acids. Germline loops: CDR1 LNHDA, CDR2 SQIVND (reference sequence). The CDR3 sequence is CASSILGRYNEQFF. The CDR3 region has the DNA TGTGCCAGTAGTATACTTGGCAGATACAATGAGCAGTTCTTC. The full variable domain, in which reference TRBV19 and TRBJ2-1 provide the parts outside the CDR3, is DGGITQSPKYLFRKEGQNVTLSCEQNLNHDAMYWYRQDPGQGLRLIYYSQIVNDFQKGDIAEGYSVSREKKESFPLTVTSAQKNPTAFYLCASSILGRYNEQFFGPGTRLTVL.

This clonotype has a count of ten or more. In DNA, the CDR3 is TGCAGTGCTAGAGAGGGGGTTTTAGGCTATGGCTACACCTTC. Translation: CSAREGVLGYGYTF. The chain combines TRBV20-1 with TRBJ1-2, with D possibly being TRBD1 (5 bases). With 0 bases removed from V and 4 bases from J, the gap between germline ends came to 12 bases. Germline V lookup: CDR1 DFQATT, CDR2 SNEGSKA (reference sequence). There are 14 residues in the CDR3.

This clonotype was observed at least ten times. The chain combines TRBV6-2 or TRBV6-3 with TRBJ1-1, with unresolved D. Germline V gene sequence: CDR1 MNHEY, CDR2 SVGEGT. This CDR3 has 14 amino acids. V was trimmed by 2 bases and J by 5 bases, leaving 12 bases between them. CDR3 sequence: CASSYLGPGTEAFF. In DNA, the CDR3 is TGTGCCAGCAGTTACCTCGGACCGGGGACTGAAGCTTTCTTT.

At least ten counts were recorded for this clonotype. The chain links TRBV27 to TRBJ1-1, with D maybe TRBD1 (5 bases). The CDR3 consists of 13 residues. CDR1 MNHEY and CDR2 SMNVEV come from the germline V gene (reference sequence). Trimming shortened V by 4 bases and J by 6 bases, and 12 bases separated the two germline ends. In DNA, the CDR3 is TGTGCCAGCAGTTGGGCAGGGAGCGCTGAAGCTTTCTTT. It yields the protein CASSWAGSAEAFF.

This clonotype was counted many times. The chain uses TRBV12-3 or TRBV12-4 and TRBJ2-5, with 13 positions matching TRBD2. V lost 11 bases, J lost 4 bases, and 13 bases stayed unmatched. The CDR3 has 16 amino acids. CDR3 sequence reads: CASSPGGLAGRETQYF. CDR3 in DNA: TGTGCCTCATCCCCTGGGGGACTAGCGGGAAGAGAGACCCAGTACTTC.

This clonotype was detected many times. The chain carries TRBV7-2 and TRBJ2-3; perhaps TRBD2 as D (5 bases). V was trimmed by 1 base and J by 6 bases, leaving 14 bases between them. CDR1 is SGHTA, CDR2 FQGNSA, per germline. The CDR3 runs 15 residues. CDR3 sequence: CASSLEGLERDTQYF. In DNA form, the CDR3 reads TGTGCCAGCAGCTTAGAGGGCCTGGAGCGGGATACGCAGTATTTT.

This clonotype was observed a handful of times. V gene TRBV7-2 combines with J gene TRBJ2-1; tentative D call: TRBD2 (6 bases). This CDR3 comprises 16 residues. Trimming took 2 bases from V and 4 from J, leaving 15 bases between them. CDR1 and CDR2 (germline): SGHTA, FQGNSA. For the CDR3, the DNA is TGTGCCAGCAGCTTAATTTCGGCTAGCGCATACAATGAGCAGTTCTTC. It encodes CASSLISASAYNEQFF.

This clonotype occurred many times. The chain links TRBV20-1 to TRBJ1-2; D remains ambiguous. Germline CDR1 and CDR2: DFQATT and SNEGSKA (reference sequence). CDR3 length: 13 residues. V lost 6 bases to trimming and J lost 10 bases, with 21 bases between them. The CDR3 here is CSASSQEGWVYTF. CDR3 DNA sequence: TGCAGTGCCTCCAGCCAGGAAGGGTGGGTCTACACCTTC.

The V and J genes are TRBV4-3 and TRBJ2-1; no clear D gene. CDR1 and CDR2 from the germline V gene are LGHNA and YSLEER. This CDR3 is built from 15 residues. V gave up 1 base and J gave up 2 bases, with 9 bases separating them. CDR3 residues: CASSQVAVTYNEQFF. CDR3 sequence (DNA): TGCGCCAGCAGCCAAGTGGCGGTCACCTACAATGAGCAGTTCTTC.

This clonotype was counted a few times. V usage is TRBV4-3 and J usage is TRBJ2-3, with D unresolved. Germline V gene sequence: CDR1 LGHNA, CDR2 YSLEER. This CDR3 comprises 15 residues. V shed 0 bases and J shed 3 bases, with 10 bases lying between them. CDR3 DNA: TGCGCCAGCAGCCAAGACCACAAATATACAGATACGCAGTATTTT. Amino acids: CASSQDHKYTDTQYF.

This clonotype was seen at least ten times. The V gene is TRBV6-6, the J gene TRBJ2-1; the match to TRBD2 covers 8 bases. The germline CDR1 and CDR2 sequences are MNHNY and SVGAGI (reference sequence). Trimming at V came to 0 bases and at J to 5 bases, leaving 3 bases not matched to a gene. CDR3 length equals 15 residues. The DNA for the CDR3 is TGTGCCAGCAGTTACTCGGGCGGGGGGAACAATGAGCAGTTCTTC. This gives the protein CASSYSGGGNNEQFF.

As to this clonotype: A much larger clone differs by one base, so this may be a read error. The CDR3 does not close with the conserved phenylalanine or tryptophan, likely indicating a read error. This chain links TRBV7-2 with TRBJ2-7, with 10 bases identical to TRBD2. The germline gives CDR1 SGHTA, CDR2 FQGNSA. The ends lost 5 bases at V and 5 bases at J; junction bases unmatched: 6. The length of the CDR3 is 14 residues. CDR3 residues: CASSAAGTSDEQYL. CDR3 bases: TGTGCCAGCAGCGCGGCGGGGACTAGCGACGAGCAGTACCTC.

V gene TRBV19 combines with J gene TRBJ1-5; D remains ambiguous. Germline lookup yields CDR1 LNHDA and CDR2 SQIVND (reference sequence). There are 18 residues in the CDR3. Deletions cut 0 bases from V and 0 bases from J, with 15 bases between. The CDR3 loop is CASSIDPVTVYSNQPQHF. CDR3 sequence (DNA): TGTGCCAGTAGTATAGATCCGGTAACAGTCTATAGCAATCAGCCCCAGCATTTT.

This clonotype was found many times. The chain uses TRBV27 and TRBJ2-2; weak D call: TRBD2 (6 bases). Per germline, CDR1 MNHEY and CDR2 SMNVEV (reference sequence). The CDR3 runs 18 residues. With 4 bases removed from V and 6 bases from J, the gap between germline ends came to 24 bases. The CDR3: CASSSIETLAGTAGELFF. The DNA of the CDR3 is TGTGCCAGCAGTTCCATCGAGACCCTAGCCGGGACTGCCGGGGAGCTGTTTTTT.